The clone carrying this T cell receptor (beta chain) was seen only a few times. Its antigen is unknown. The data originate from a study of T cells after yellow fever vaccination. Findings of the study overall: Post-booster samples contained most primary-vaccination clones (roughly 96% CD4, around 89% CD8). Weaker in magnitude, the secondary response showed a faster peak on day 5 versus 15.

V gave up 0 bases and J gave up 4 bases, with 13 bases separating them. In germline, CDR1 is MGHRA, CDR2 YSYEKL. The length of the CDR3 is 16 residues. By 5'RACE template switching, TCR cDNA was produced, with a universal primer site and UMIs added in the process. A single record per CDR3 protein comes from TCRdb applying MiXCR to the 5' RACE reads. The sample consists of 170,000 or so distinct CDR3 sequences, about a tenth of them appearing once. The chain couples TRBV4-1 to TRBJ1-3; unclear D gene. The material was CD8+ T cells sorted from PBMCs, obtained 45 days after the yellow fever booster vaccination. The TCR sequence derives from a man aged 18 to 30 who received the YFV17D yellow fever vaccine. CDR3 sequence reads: CASSQEPDPRGNTIYF. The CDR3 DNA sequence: TGCGCCAGCAGCCAAGAGCCGGATCCGCGGGGAAACACCATATATTTT.